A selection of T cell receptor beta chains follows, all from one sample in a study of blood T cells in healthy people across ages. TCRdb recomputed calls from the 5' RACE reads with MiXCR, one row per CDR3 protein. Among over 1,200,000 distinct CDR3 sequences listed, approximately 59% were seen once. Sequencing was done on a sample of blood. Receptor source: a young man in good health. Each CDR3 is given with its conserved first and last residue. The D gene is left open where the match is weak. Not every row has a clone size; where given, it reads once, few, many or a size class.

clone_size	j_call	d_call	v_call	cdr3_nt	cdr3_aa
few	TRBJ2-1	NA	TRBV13	TGTGCCAGCAGCAACCGGGACACTACCTACAATGAGCAGTTCTTC	CASSNRDTTYNEQFF
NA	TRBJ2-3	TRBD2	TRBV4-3	TGCGCCAGCAGCCAAGAACCTAGCGGGGGGCCAGATACGCAGTATTTT	CASSQEPSGGPDTQYF
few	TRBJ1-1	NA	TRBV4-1	TGCGCCAGCAGCCCTGCCCCCTACGCGAACACTGAAGCTTTCTTT	CASSPAPYANTEAFF
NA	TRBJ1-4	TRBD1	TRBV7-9	TGTGCCAGCAGCCCCCCACAGGGGGCCTGGGAAAAACTGTTTTTT	CASSPPQGAWEKLFF
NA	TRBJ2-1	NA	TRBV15	TGTGCCACCAGGGCGGAAAGGGTAATGGGGACCCACTCCTACAATGAGCAGTTCTTC	CATRAERVMGTHSYNEQFF
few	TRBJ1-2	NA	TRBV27	TGTGCCAGCAGTTTGGAGACAGGCCTCCCTAGGGGCTACACCTTC	CASSLETGLPRGYTF
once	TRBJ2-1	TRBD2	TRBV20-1	TGCAGTGCTAGAGATTTCAGCGGGAGCCACAATGAGCAGTTCTTC	CSARDFSGSHNEQFF
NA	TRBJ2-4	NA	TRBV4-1	TGCGCCAGCAGCCAAGATGGGGGGACCGACATTCAGTACTTC	CASSQDGGTDIQYF
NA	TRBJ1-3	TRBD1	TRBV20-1	TGCAGTGCCCAAGGGGGCTCGGGTTTCGGAAACACCATATATTTT	CSAQGGSGFGNTIYF
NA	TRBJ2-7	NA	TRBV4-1	TGCGCCAGCAGCCTCGAGAAAGGACAAGGGTACGAGCAGTACTTC	CASSLEKGQGYEQYF
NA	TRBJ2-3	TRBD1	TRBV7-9	TGTGCCAGCAGCATGGGACAGGGGGCAGATACGCAGTATTTT	CASSMGQGADTQYF
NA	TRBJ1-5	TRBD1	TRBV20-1	TGCAGTGCTACCAGGGGGAGTAGCAATCAGCCCCGGCATTTT	CSATRGSSNQPRHF